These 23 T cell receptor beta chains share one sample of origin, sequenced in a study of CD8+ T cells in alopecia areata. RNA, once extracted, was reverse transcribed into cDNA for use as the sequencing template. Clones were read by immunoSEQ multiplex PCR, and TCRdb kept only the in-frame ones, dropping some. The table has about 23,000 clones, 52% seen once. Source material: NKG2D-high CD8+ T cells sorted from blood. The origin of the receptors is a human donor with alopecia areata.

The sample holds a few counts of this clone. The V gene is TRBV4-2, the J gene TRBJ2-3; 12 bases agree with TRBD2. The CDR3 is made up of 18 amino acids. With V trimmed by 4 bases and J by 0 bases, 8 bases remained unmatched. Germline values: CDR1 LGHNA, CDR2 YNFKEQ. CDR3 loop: CASSRDPTSGRSTDTQYF. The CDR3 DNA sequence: TGTGCCAGCAGCCGGGATCCGACTAGCGGGAGAAGCACAGATACGCAGTATTTT.

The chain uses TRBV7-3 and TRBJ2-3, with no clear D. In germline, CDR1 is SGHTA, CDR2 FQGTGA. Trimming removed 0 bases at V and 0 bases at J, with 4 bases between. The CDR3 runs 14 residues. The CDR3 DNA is TGTGCCAGCAGCTTAACCGGTAGCACAGATACGCAGTATTTT. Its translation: CASSLTGSTDTQYF.

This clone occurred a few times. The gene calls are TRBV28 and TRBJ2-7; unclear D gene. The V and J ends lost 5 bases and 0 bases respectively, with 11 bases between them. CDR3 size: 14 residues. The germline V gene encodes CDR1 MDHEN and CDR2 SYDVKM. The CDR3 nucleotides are TGTGCCAGCAGTCTCCGACTGGCCTCCTACGAGCAGTACTTC. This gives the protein CASSLRLASYEQYF. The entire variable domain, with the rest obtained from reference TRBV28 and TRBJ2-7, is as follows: DVKVTQSSRYLVKRTGEKVFLECVQDMDHENMFWYRQDPGLGLRLIYFSYDVKMKEKGDIPEGYSVSREKKERFSLILESASTNQTSMYLCASSLRLASYEQYFGPGTRLTVT.

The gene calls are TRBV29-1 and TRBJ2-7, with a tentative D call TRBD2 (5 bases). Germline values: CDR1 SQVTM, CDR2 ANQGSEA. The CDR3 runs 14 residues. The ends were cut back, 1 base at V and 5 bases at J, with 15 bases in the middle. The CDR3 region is CSVEGGLYEDEQYF. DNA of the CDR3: TGCAGCGTTGAAGGTGGACTTTATGAGGACGAGCAGTACTTC.

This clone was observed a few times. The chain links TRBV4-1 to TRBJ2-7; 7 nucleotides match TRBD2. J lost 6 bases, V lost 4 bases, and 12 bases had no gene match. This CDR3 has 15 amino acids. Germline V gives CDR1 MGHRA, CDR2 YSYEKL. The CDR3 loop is CASSPVKRGRGEQYF. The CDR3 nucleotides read TGCGCCAGCAGCCCAGTAAAGCGGGGAAGGGGCGAGCAGTACTTC.

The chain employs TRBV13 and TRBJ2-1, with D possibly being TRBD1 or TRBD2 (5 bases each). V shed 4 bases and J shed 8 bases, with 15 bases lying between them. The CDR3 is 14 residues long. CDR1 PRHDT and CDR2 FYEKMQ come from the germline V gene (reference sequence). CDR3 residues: CASSSGTLAYEQFF. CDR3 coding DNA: TGTGCCAGCAGCTCCGGGACCCTAGCTTATGAGCAGTTCTTC.

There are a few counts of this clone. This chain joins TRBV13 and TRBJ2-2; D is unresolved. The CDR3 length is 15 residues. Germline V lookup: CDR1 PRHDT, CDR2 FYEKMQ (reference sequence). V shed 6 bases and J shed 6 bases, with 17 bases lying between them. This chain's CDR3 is CASSFYAFQAGELFF. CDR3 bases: TGTGCCAGCAGTTTCTATGCATTCCAGGCCGGGGAGCTGTTTTTT. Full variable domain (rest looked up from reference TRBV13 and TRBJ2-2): AAGVIQSPRHLIKEKRETATLKCYPIPRHDTVYWYQQGPGQDPQFLISFYEKMQSDKGSIPDRFSAQQFSDYHSELNMSSLELGDSALYFCASSFYAFQAGELFFGEGSRLTVL.

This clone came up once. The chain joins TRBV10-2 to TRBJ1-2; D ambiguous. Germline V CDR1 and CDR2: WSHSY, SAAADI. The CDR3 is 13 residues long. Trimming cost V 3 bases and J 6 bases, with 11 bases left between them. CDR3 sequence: CASSDQVIDGYTF. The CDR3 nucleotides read TGCGCCAGCAGTGACCAGGTTATCGATGGCTACACCTTC.

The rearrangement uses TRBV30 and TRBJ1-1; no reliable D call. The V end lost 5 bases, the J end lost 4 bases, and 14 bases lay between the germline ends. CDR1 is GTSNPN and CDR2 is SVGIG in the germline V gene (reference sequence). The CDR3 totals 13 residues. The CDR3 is CAWSGRVSTEAFF. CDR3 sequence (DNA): TGTGCCTGGTCCGGAAGGGTGAGCACTGAAGCTTTCTTT.

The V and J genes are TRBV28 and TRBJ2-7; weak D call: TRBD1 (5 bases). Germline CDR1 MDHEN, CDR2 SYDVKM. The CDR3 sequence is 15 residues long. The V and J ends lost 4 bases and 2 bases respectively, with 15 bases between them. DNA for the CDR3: TGTGCCAGCAGTTACTTCAGGGCTCCTACCTACGAGCAGTACTTC. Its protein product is CASSYFRAPTYEQYF.

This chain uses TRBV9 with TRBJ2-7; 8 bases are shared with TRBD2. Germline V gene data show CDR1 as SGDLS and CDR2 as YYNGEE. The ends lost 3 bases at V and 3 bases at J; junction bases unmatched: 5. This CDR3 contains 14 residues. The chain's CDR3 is CASSESGSYYEQYF. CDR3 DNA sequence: TGTGCCAGCAGCGAAAGCGGGAGCTACTACGAGCAGTACTTC. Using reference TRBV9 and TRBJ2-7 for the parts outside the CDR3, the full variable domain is DSGVTQTPKHLITATGQRVTLRCSPRSGDLSVYWYQQSLDQGLQFLIQYYNGEERAKGNILERFSAQQFPDLHSELNLSSLELGDSALYFCASSESGSYYEQYFGPGTRLTVT.

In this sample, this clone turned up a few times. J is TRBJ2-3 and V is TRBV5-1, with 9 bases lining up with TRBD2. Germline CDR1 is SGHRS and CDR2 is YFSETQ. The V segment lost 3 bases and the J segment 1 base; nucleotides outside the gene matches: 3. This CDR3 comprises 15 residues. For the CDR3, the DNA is TGCGCCAGCAGCTCCAGGACTAGCGGCACAGATACGCAGTATTTT. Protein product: CASSSRTSGTDTQYF.

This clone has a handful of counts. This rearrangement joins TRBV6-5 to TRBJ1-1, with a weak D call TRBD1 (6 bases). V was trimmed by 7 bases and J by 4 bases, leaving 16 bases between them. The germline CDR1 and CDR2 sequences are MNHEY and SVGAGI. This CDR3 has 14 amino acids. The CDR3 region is CASNQWGASTEAFF. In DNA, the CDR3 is TGTGCCAGCAACCAATGGGGGGCCTCCACTGAAGCTTTCTTT.

The DNA of the CDR3 is TGCGCCAGCAGTCTTACAGGGTCCTCCTACGAGCAGTACTTC. Protein sequence: CASSLTGSSYEQYF. The J gene is TRBJ2-7, the V gene TRBV4-1, with D perhaps TRBD1 (6 bases). Germline CDR1 MGHRA, CDR2 YSYEKL. The germline V and J ends were trimmed by 6 bases and 0 bases, with 12 bases remaining between them. This CDR3 has 14 residues.

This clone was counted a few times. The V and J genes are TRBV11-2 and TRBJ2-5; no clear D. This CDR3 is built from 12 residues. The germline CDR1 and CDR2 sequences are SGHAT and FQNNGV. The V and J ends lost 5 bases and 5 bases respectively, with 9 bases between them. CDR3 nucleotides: TGTGCCAGCAGCGCAACCGGGGAGACCCAGTACTTC. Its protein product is CASSATGETQYF.

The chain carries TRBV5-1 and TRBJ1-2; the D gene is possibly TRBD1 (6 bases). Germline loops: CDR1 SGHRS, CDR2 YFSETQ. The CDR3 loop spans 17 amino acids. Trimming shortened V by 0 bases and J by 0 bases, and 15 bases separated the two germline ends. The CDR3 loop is CASSLEGRGLANYGYTF. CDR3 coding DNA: TGCGCCAGCAGCTTGGAGGGCAGGGGCCTAGCTAACTATGGCTACACCTTC.

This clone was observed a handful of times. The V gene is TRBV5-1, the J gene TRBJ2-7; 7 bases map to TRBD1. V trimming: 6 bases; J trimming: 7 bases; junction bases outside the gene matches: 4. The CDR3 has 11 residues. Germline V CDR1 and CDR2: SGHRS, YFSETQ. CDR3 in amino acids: CASNTGEEQYF. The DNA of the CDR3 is TGCGCCAGCAATACAGGGGAGGAGCAGTACTTC.

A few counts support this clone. The CDR3 nucleotides are TGTGCCAGCAGCAAAGACAGGGTAGCCAAAAACATTCAGTACTTC. Translated, it gives CASSKDRVAKNIQYF. The chain carries TRBV28 and TRBJ2-4; 7 bases map to TRBD1. Trimming at V came to 6 bases and at J to 0 bases, leaving 5 bases not matched to a gene. The CDR3 has 15 residues. CDR1 and CDR2 from the germline V gene are MDHEN and SYDVKM.

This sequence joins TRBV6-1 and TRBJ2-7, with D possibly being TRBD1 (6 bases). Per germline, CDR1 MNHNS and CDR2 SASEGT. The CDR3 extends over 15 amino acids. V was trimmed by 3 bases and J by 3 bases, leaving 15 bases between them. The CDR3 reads CASSDAGEIDYEQYF. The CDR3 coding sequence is TGTGCCAGCAGTGACGCAGGGGAGATCGACTACGAGCAGTACTTC.

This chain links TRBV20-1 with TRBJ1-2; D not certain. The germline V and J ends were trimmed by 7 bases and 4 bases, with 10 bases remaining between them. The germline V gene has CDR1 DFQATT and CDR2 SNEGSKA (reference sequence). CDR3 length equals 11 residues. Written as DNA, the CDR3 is TGCAGTGTCCTGGCAGGCTATGGCTACACCTTC. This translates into CSVLAGYGYTF.

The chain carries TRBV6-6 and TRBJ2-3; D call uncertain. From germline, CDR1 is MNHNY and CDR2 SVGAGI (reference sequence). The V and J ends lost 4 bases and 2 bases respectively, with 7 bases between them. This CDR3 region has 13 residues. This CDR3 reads CASSWAVTDTQYF. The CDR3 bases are TGTGCCAGCAGTTGGGCGGTCACAGATACGCAGTATTTT.

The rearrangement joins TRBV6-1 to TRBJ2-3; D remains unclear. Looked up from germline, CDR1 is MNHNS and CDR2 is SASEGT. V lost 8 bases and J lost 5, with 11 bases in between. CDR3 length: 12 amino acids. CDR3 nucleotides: TGTGCCAGCGGAAGACTTGTAGATACGCAGTATTTT. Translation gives CASGRLVDTQYF.

CDR3 loop: CASSIPASSGSLYEQYF. The CDR3 DNA follows: TGCGCCAGCAGCATTCCGGCGTCGAGCGGGAGCCTATACGAGCAGTACTTC. The chain joins TRBV5-1 to TRBJ2-7, with TRBD2 matching 8 bases. This CDR3 is built from 17 residues. Losses at the gene ends were 4 bases for V and 4 bases for J; bases not matched to a gene: 16. CDR1 is SGHRS, CDR2 YFSETQ, per germline.